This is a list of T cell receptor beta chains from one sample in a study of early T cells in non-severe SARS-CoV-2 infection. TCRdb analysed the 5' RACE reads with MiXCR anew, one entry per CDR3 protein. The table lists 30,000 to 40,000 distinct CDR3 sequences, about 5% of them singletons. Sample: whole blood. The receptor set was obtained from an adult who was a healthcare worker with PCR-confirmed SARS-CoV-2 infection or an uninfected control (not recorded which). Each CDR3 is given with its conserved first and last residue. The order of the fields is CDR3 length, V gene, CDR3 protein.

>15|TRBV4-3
CASSQDGTSNSPLHF
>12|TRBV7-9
CASSLSTDTYTF
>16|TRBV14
CASSPWNPREHYGYTF
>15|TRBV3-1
CASSPSPLDYNEQFF
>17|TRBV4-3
CASSQVGLAGVGTEAFF
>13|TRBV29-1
CSAQGLVTGELFF
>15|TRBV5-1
CASSRQTGNTGELFF
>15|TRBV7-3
CASSLTGQGNSPLHF
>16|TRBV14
CASSVRMTGKGNTIYF
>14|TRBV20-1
CSARGTGDIGEAFF
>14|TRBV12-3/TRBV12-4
CASSLDGSNTEAFF
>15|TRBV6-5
CASTALAGGGNEQFF
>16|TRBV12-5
CASGLVRSGSLGTQYF
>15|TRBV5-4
CASSPPRGNTGELFF
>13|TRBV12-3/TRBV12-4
CASRKFGKTEAFF
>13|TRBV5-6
CASSLGARYGYTF
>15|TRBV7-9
CASMPRTTSSYEQYF
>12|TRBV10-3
CAISRQTYEQYF
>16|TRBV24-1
CATSDFAACVKAEQYF
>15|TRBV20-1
CSARAPKGLQETQYF
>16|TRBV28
CASSSGQGPSHYGYTF
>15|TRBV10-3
CAISVGQGANSPLHF
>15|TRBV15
CATSRDSEGRSGYTF
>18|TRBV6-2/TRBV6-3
CASSLRLALTSFQETQYF
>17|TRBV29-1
CSVASLLRTGVRNEQFF
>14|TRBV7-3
CASSSGTGGNTIYF
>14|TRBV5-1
CASSWTGSSGELFF
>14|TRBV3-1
CASSQAGAKNIQYF
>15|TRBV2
CASSTSGGDTGELFF
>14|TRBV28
CASSLPLRDYEQYF
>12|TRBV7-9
CASTLTGTEAFF
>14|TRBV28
CASSLVRSGSPLHF
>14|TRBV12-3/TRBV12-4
CASSQQGYLGIQYF
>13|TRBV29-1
CSVEQGEGYGYTF
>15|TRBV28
CATMSVGGIREKLFF
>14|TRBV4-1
CASSQFYMNTEAFF
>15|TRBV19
CASSNQRPSYNEQFF
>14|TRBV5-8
CASSRDSQNQPQHF
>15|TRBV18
CASSPSKVSGNTIYF
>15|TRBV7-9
CASSLGQGAHREQYF
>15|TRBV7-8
CASSFGLAGGNTQYF
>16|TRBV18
CASSPPREPDKNIQYF
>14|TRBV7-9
CASSIGQGGNTIYF
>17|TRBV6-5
CASRRDGGELLYNEQFF
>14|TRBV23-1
CASSQSPGGTEAFF
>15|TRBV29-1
CSVESGRTHPDTQYF
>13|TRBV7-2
CASSDRRQYGYTF
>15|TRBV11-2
CASSVAFRGSDTQYF
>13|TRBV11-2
CASSLRTEGEAFF
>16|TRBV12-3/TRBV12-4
CASRLGQGAIRPEAFF
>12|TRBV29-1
CSVGQANTEAFF
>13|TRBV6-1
CASREIGNSPLHF
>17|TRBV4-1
CASSQRPGLAVDNEQFF
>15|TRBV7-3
CASSLTTGAGNTIYF
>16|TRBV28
CASSESGTQGNRPQHF